This T cell receptor (beta chain) was identified during a study of T-cell reconstitution after alpha-beta-depleted transplantation in children. Preparation of the TCRbeta library used unique molecular identifiers. TCRdb analysed the PCR reads with MiXCR anew, one entry per CDR3 protein. The sample carries approximately 340,000 distinct CDR3 sequences, about a tenth recorded once. Trimming cost V 7 bases and J 4 bases; bases outside gene matches: 11. Germline CDR1 SQVTM, CDR2 ANQGSEA. The CDR3 runs 16 residues. This clonotype was seen repeatedly, ten times or more. The gene calls are TRBV29-1 and TRBJ2-5; 14 bases agree with TRBD2. Sequenced material: PBMCs from the stem cell graft donor, taken from the stem cell graft. The receptor was derived from a human donor who donated a stem cell graft to a child with acute lymphoblastic leukemia. CDR3 in amino acids: CSALPPTSGRGETQYF. The DNA for the CDR3 is TGCAGCGCTTTACCCCCGACTAGCGGGAGGGGAGAGACCCAGTACTTC.